The rows below give T cell receptor beta chains drawn from one sample of a study of spatial heterogeneity in lung cancer. TCRdb called the 5' RACE reads again in MiXCR, with one record for every CDR3 protein. The table shows 95,000 to 130,000 distinct CDR3 sequences, with over 9% occurring only once. The material sequenced was PBMCs, taken at follow-up. The source is a male donor with early-stage non-small cell lung cancer. CDR3s leave out the opening cysteine and the closing phenylalanine or tryptophan.

J gene,V gene,CDR3 protein
TRBJ1-1,TRBV24-1,ATSEHGTPDRAF
TRBJ2-6,TRBV10-3,AISVGTGGANVLT
TRBJ1-2,TRBV3-1,ASSQGQGYYGYT
TRBJ1-2,TRBV29-1,SARGGTYGYT
TRBJ1-6,TRBV20-1,SARDQTRGANSPLH
TRBJ1-3,TRBV30,AWTRPSGNTIY
TRBJ1-1,TRBV27,ASSENRGFGAEAF
TRBJ2-1,TRBV12-3/TRBV12-4,ASSYLGRGNEQF
TRBJ2-2,TRBV7-9,ATTAIRNTGELF
TRBJ2-1,TRBV19,ASSMWSRVNEQF
TRBJ2-5,TRBV11-2,ASSLGVGRGQETQY
TRBJ2-3,TRBV18,ASSPVGGSTDTQY
TRBJ1-2,TRBV4-2,ASSRQGADGYT
TRBJ1-1,TRBV6-6,ATDRGRTEAF
TRBJ2-2,TRBV6-6,ATKGGKAGELF
TRBJ1-1,TRBV4-1,ASSQEKGDSVMNTEAF
TRBJ1-1,TRBV20-1,SAGQGLFNTEAF
TRBJ2-7,TRBV5-4,ASSFGHSYEQY
TRBJ2-1,TRBV24-1,ATSDPGGHYNEQF
TRBJ1-3,TRBV7-6,ASSISDREAGNTIY
TRBJ2-3,TRBV7-9,ASSSRQVVVTDTQY
TRBJ2-2,TRBV11-1,ASSPRTARVEGTGELF
TRBJ2-4,TRBV27,ASSPGDFPYIQY
TRBJ1-5,TRBV4-2,ASSPPGAGDQPQH
TRBJ2-3,TRBV7-2,ASSLDGWGSTDTQY